Listed below are T cell receptor beta chains from one sample, sequenced in a study of T cell repertoires in cytomegalovirus infection. TCRdb recomputed calls from the reads with MiXCR, one row per CDR3 protein. The table records roughly 320,000 distinct CDR3 sequences, approximately 10% of them present only once. The specimen was PBMCs. These receptors were collected from a human donor in good health (CMV status not recorded). Some clones in this sample may be carry-over from other donors' samples. Each CDR3 is given without its conserved first and last residue. D genes are given only for firm matches.

-	TRBV12-3/TRBV12-4	TRBJ1-1	ASSLADYTEAF
-	TRBV20-1	TRBJ2-3	SAHTPGSQADTQY
-	TRBV5-1	TRBJ1-1	ASSTTTATEAF
-	TRBV19	TRBJ2-6	ASSSRISGANVLT
-	TRBV14	TRBJ2-1	ASSQVGASNEQF
TRBD2	TRBV7-2	TRBJ2-5	ASTPGGGMETQY
-	TRBV4-3	TRBJ2-6	ASSQESGAGANVLT
-	TRBV7-9	TRBJ2-4	ASSADSFLAKNIQY
-	TRBV29-1	TRBJ2-5	SVEDGAGGETQY
-	TRBV15	TRBJ1-3	ATSRDRGASGNTIY
-	TRBV29-1	TRBJ2-1	SVLRDNYNEQF
-	TRBV28	TRBJ1-6	ASSLRSSYNSPLH
-	TRBV20-1	TRBJ2-7	SASGRGNYEQY
-	TRBV14	TRBJ2-3	ASSQVGGSTDTQY
TRBD2	TRBV12-3/TRBV12-4	TRBJ2-3	ASSFSPGLAGYNTQY
TRBD2	TRBV28	TRBJ2-6	ASSSSGGSGGSAGANVLT
TRBD1	TRBV20-1	TRBJ1-1	SARPRQGLTEAF
-	TRBV7-2	TRBJ1-1	ASSWTKNTEAF
TRBD1	TRBV20-1	TRBJ1-1	SARTTGVRAGTEAF
-	TRBV7-2	TRBJ1-5	ASSLWGYSNQPQH
TRBD1	TRBV28	TRBJ1-4	ASSLSGGTGEKLF
TRBD1	TRBV25-1	TRBJ1-4	ASTKRGGTGAEKLF
-	TRBV6-5	TRBJ1-1	ASSYDRNTEAF
-	TRBV20-1	TRBJ2-5	SAGGGTDWVARVRQETQY
TRBD1	TRBV14	TRBJ2-2	ASRPGTGNGELF
TRBD1	TRBV9	TRBJ2-6	ASSVATGGTPFSGANVLT
TRBD2	TRBV2	TRBJ2-1	ASSEGLAGAYNEQF
TRBD2	TRBV7-2	TRBJ2-5	ASSLAGLASETQY
TRBD1	TRBV20-1	TRBJ2-1	SATDRRWDNEQF
TRBD1	TRBV7-8	TRBJ2-1	ASSWTGASYNEQF
-	TRBV27	TRBJ1-2	ASSLSGMHYGYT
-	TRBV7-9	TRBJ2-7	ASSRSGDRLPSYEQY
TRBD2	TRBV28	TRBJ2-1	ASRLSGSGEQF
-	TRBV5-6	TRBJ1-2	ASRSRVGGGYT
-	TRBV20-1	TRBJ2-1	SATNPIKSYNEQF
TRBD1	TRBV20-1	TRBJ1-5	SARGGNGNQPQH
-	TRBV12-3/TRBV12-4	TRBJ2-7	ASTLGRGGHYEQY
-	TRBV10-3	TRBJ1-5	AINSGRANQPQH
-	TRBV7-2	TRBJ2-5	ASSLGWSPQETQY
-	TRBV20-1	TRBJ2-5	SAGGRGLGETQY